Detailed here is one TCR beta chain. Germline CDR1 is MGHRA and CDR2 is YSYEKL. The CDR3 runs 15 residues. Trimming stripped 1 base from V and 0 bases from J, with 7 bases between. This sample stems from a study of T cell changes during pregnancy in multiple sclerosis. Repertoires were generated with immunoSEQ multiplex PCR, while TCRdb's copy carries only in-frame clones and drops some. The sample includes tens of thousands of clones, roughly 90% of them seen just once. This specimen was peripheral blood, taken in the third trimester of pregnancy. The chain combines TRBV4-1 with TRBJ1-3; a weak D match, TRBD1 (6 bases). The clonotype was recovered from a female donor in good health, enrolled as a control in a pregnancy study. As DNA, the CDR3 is TGCGCCAGCAGCCAAGGGACAGCCTCTGGAAACACCATATATTTT. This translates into CASSQGTASGNTIYF.